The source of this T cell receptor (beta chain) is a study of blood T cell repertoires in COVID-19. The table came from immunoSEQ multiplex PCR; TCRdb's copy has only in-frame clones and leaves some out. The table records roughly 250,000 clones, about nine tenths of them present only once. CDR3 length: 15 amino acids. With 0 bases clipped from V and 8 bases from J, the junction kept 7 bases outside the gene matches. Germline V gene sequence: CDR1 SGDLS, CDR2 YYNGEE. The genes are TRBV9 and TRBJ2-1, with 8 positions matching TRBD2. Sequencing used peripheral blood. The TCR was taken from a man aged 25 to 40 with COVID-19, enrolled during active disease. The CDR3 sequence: CASSVALAVGDEQFF. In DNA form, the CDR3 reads TGTGCCAGCAGCGTAGCACTAGCGGTTGGGGATGAGCAGTTCTTC.